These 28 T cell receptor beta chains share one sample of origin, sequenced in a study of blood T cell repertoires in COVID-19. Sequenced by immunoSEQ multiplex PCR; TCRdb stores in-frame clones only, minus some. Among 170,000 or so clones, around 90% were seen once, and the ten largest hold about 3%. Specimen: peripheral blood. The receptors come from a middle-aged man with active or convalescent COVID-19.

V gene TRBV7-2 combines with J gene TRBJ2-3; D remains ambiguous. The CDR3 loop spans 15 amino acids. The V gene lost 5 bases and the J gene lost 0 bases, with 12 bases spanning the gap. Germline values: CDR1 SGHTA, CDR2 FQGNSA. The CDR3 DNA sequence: TGTGCCAGCAGCCTCAACAGTGCCAGCACAGATACGCAGTATTTT. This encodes CASSLNSASTDTQYF.

In nucleotides, the CDR3 is TGTGCCAGCAGCCCCCAGATGAACACTGAAGCTTTCTTT. Translating gives CASSPQMNTEAFF. The chain is built from TRBV4-2 and TRBJ1-1; D is uncertain. Germline V lookup: CDR1 LGHNA, CDR2 YNFKEQ. The CDR3 loop spans 13 amino acids. Deletions cut 4 bases from V and 0 bases from J, with 6 bases between.

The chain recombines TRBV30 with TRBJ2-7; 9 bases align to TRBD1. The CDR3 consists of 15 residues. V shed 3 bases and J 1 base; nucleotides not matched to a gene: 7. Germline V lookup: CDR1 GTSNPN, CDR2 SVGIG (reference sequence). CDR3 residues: CAWRQPGTGSYEQYF. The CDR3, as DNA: TGTGCCTGGAGACAACCCGGGACAGGGTCCTACGAGCAGTACTTC.

Here the CDR3 reads CATGRGLGEQYF. CDR3 DNA sequence: TGTGCCACCGGCAGGGGGCTTGGGGAGCAGTACTTC. The V call is TRBV27, the J call TRBJ2-7; 8 bases map to TRBD1. CDR3 length: 12 residues. The V gene's germline CDR1 is MNHEY and CDR2 SMNVEV (reference sequence). With V trimmed by 10 bases and J by 7 bases, 9 bases remained unmatched.

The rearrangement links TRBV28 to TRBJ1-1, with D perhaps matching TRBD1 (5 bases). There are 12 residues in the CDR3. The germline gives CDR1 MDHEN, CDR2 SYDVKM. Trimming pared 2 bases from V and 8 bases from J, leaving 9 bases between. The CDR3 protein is CASSLQGPEAFF. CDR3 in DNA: TGTGCCAGCAGTTTACAGGGTCCCGAAGCTTTCTTT. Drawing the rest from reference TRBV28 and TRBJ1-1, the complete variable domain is DVKVTQSSRYLVKRTGEKVFLECVQDMDHENMFWYRQDPGLGLRLIYFSYDVKMKEKGDIPEGYSVSREKKERFSLILESASTNQTSMYLCASSLQGPEAFFGQGTRLTVV.

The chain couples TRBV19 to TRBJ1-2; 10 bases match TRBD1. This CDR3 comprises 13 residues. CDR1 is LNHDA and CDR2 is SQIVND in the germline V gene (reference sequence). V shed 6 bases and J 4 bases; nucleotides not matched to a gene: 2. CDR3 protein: CASRRQGAYGYTF. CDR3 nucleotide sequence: TGTGCCAGTAGGCGACAGGGGGCCTATGGCTACACCTTC.

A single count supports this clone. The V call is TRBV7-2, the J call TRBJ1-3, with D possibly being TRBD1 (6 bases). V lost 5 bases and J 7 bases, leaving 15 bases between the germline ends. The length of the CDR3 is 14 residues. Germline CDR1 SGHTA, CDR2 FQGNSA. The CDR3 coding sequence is TGTGCCAGCAGCCCAACAGGGATTGCGAACACCATATATTTT. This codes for CASSPTGIANTIYF. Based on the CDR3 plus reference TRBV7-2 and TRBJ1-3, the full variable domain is GAGVSQSPSNKVTEKGKDVELRCDPISGHTALYWYRQSLGQGLEFLIYFQGNSAPDKSGLPSDRFSAERTGGSVSTLTIQRTQQEDSAVYLCASSPTGIANTIYFGEGSWLTVV.

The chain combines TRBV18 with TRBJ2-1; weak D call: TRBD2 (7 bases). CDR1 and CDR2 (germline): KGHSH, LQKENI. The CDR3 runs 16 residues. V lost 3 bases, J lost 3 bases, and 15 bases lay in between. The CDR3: CASSPPGGPFYNEQFF. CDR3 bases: TGTGCCAGCTCACCCCCGGGGGGCCCCTTCTACAATGAGCAGTTCTTC.

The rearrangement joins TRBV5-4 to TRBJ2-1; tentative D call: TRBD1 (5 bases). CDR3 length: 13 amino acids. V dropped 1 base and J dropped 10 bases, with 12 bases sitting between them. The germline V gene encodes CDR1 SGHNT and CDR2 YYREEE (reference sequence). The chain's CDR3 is CASSLLGAGEQFF. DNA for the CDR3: TGTGCCAGCAGCTTGCTAGGGGCAGGAGAGCAGTTCTTC.

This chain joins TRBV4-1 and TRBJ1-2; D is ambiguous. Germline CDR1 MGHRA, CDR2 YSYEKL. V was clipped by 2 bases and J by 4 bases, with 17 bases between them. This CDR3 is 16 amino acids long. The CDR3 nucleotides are TGCGCCAGCAGCCAATTCGCTGAGGGAGCGGGCTATGGCTACACCTTC. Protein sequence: CASSQFAEGAGYGYTF.

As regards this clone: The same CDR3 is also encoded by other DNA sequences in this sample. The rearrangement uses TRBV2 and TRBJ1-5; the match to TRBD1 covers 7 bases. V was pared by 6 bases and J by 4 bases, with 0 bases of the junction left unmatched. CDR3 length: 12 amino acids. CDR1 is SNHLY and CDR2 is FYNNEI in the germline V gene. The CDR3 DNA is TGTGCCAGCAGCAGGGGGAATCAGCCCCAGCATTTT. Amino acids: CASSRGNQPQHF.

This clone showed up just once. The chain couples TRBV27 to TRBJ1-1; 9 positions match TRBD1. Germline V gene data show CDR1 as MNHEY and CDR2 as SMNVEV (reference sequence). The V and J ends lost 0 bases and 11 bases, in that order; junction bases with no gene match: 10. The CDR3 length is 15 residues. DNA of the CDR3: TGTGCCAGCAGTTTATCGACAGGGGGTGGATATAGGGCTTTCTTT. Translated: CASSLSTGGGYRAFF.

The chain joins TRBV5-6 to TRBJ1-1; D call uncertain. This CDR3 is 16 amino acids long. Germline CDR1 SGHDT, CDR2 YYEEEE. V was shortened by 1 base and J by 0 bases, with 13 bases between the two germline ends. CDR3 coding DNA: TGTGCCAGCAGCTTGTGGCAGGCCATGATGAACACTGAAGCTTTCTTT. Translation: CASSLWQAMMNTEAFF.

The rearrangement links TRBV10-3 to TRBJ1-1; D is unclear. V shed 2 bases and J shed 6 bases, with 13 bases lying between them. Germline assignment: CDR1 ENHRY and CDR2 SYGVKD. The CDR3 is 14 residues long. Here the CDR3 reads CAISEARPEAEAFF. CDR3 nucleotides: TGTGCCATCAGTGAGGCACGCCCGGAGGCTGAAGCTTTCTTT.

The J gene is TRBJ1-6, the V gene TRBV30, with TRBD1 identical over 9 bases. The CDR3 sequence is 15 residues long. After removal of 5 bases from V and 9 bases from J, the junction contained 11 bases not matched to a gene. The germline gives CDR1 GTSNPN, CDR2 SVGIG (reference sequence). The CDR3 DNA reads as TGTGCCTGGCGGCAATCGGGACAGGGTCGTTCACCCCTCCACTTT. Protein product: CAWRQSGQGRSPLHF.

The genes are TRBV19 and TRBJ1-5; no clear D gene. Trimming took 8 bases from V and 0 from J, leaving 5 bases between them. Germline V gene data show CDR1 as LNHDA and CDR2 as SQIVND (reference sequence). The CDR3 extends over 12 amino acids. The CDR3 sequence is CASRVSNQPQHF. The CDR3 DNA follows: TGTGCCAGTCGAGTTAGCAATCAGCCCCAGCATTTT.

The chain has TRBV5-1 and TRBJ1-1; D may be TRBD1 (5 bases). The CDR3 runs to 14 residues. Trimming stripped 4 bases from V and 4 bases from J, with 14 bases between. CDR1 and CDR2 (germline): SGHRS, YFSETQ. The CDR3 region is CASSPGPGGTEAFF. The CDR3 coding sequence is TGCGCCAGCAGCCCGGGGCCCGGGGGCACTGAAGCTTTCTTT. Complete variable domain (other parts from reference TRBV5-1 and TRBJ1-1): KAGVTQTPRYLIKTRGQQVTLSCSPISGHRSVSWYQQTPGQGLQFLFEYFSETQRNKGNFPGRFSGRQFSNSRSEMNVSTLELGDSALYLCASSPGPGGTEAFFGQGTRLTVV.

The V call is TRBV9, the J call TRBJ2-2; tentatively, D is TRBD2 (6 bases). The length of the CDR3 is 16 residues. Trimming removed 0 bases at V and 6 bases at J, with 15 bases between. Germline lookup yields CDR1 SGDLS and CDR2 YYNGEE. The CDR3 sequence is CASSVESGGYAGELFF. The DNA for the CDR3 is TGTGCCAGCAGCGTAGAATCAGGAGGGTACGCCGGGGAGCTGTTTTTT.

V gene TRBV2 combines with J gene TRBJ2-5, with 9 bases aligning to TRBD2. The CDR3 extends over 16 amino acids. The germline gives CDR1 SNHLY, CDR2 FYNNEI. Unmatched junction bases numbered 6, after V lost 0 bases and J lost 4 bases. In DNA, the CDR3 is TGTGCCAGCAGTGAAGCGCGGGGGGGTGTACGAGAGACCCAGTACTTC. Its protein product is CASSEARGGVRETQYF.

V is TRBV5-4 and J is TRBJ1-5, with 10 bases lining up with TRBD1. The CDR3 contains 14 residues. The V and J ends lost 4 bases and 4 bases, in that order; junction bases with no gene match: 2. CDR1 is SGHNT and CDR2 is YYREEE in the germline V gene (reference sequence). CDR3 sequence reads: CASSRQGANQPQHF. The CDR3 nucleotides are TGTGCCAGCAGCCGACAGGGGGCGAATCAGCCCCAGCATTTT.

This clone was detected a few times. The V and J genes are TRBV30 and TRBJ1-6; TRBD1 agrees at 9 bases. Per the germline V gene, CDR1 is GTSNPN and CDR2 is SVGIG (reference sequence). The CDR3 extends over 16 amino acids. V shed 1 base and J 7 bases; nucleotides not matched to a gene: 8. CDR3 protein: CAWSGGSGTGNSPLHF. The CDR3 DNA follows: TGTGCCTGGAGTGGGGGTTCCGGGACAGGGAATTCACCCCTCCACTTT.

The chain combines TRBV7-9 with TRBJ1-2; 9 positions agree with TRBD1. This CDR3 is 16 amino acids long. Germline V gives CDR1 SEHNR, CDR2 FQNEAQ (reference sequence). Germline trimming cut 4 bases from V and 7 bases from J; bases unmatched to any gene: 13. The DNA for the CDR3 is TGTGCCAGCAGCTCCCGGGACAGGGCCGCGGGGGGTGGCTACACCTTC. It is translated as CASSSRDRAAGGGYTF.

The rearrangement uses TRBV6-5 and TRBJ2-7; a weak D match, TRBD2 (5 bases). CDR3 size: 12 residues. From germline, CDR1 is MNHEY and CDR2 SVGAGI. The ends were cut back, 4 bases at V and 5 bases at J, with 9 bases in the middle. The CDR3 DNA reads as TGTGCCAGCAGTTTTACGAGGGACGAGCAGTACTTC. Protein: CASSFTRDEQYF.

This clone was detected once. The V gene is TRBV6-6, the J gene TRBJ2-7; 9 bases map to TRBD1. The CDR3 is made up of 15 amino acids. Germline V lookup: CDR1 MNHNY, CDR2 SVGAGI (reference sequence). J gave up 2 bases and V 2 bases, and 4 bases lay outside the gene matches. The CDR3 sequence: CASSYRRQGAYEQYF. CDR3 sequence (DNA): TGTGCCAGCAGTTACCGTCGACAGGGGGCCTACGAGCAGTACTTC.

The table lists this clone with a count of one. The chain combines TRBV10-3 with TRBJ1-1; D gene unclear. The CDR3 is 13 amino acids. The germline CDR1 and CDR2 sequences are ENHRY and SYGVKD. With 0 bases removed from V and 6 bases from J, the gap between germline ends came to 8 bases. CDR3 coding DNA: TGTGCCATCAGTGAGTCTATGGCCCCTGAAGCTTTCTTT. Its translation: CAISESMAPEAFF.

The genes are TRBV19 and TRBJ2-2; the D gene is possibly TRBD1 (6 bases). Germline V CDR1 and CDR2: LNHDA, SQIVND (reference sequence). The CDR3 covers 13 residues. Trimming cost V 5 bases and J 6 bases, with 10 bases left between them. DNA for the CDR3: TGTGCCAGTAGTCCACAGGGACCCGGGGAGCTGTTTTTT. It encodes CASSPQGPGELFF.

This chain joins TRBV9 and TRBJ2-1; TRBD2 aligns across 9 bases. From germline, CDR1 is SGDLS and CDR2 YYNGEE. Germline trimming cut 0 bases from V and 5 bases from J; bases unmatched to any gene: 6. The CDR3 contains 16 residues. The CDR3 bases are TGTGCCAGCAGCGTAGGCGGGGGGGCCTCTCACAATGAGCAGTTCTTC. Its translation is CASSVGGGASHNEQFF.

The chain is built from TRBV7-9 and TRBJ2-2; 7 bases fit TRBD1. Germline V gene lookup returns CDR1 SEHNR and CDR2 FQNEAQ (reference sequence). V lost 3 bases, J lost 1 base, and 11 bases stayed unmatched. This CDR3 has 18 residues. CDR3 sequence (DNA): TGTGCCAGCAGCTTGCGCCACAGGGACAGATGGAACACCGGGGAGCTGTTTTTT. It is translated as CASSLRHRDRWNTGELFF.